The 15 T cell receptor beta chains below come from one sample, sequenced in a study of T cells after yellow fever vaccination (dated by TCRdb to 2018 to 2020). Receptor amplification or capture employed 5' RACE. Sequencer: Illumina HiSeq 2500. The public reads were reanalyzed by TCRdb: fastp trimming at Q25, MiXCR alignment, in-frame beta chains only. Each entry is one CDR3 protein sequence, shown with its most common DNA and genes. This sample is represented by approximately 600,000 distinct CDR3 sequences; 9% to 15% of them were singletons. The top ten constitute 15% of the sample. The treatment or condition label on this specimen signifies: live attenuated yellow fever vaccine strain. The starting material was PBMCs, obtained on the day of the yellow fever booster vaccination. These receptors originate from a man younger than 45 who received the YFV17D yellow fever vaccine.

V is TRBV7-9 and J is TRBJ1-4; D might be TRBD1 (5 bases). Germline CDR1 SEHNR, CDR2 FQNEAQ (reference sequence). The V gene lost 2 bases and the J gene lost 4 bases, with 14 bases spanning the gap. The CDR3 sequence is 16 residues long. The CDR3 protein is CASSLISWGSNEKLFF. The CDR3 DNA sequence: TGTGCCAGCAGCTTAATTTCCTGGGGGAGTAATGAAAAACTGTTTTTT. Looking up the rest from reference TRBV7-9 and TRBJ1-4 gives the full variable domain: DTGVSQNPRHKITKRGQNVTFRCDPISEHNRLYWYRQTLGQGPEFLTYFQNEAQLEKSRLLSDRFSAERPKGSFSTLEIQRTEQGDSAMYLCASSLISWGSNEKLFFGSGTQLSVL.

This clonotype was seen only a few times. DNA of the CDR3: TGCGCCAGCAGCCAAGGAGGCCCTCCGAACACTGAAGCTTTCTTT. Translation gives CASSQGGPPNTEAFF. The V and J genes are TRBV5-1 and TRBJ1-1; no definite D call. Germline CDR1 SGHRS, CDR2 YFSETQ. The CDR3 extends over 15 amino acids. Trimming removed 4 bases at V and 1 base at J, with 14 bases between.

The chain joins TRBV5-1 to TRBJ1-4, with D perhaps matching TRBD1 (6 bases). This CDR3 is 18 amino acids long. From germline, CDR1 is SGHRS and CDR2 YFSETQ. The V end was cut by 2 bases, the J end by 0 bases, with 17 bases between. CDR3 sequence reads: CASSFGIDRKTTNEKLFF. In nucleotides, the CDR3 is TGCGCCAGCAGCTTCGGGATAGACAGGAAAACAACTAATGAAAAACTGTTTTTT.

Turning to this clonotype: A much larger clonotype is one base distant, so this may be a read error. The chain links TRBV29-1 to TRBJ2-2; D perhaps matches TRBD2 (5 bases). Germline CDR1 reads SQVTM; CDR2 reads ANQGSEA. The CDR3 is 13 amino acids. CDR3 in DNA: TGCAGCGTTGAAACTGGGATCACCGGGGAGCCGTTTTTT. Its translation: CSVETGITGEPFF.

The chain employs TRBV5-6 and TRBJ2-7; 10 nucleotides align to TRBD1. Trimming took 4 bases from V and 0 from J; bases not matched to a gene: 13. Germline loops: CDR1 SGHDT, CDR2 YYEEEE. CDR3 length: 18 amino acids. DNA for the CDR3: TGTGCCAGCAGCCTATTCGCCACGGGACAGGGGAACTCCTACGAGCAGTACTTC. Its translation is CASSLFATGQGNSYEQYF.

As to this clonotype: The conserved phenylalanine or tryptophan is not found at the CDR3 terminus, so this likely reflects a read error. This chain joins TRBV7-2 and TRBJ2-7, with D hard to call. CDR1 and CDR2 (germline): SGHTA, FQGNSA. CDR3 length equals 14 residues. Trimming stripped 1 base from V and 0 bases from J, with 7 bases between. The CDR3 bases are TGTGCCAGCAGCTTAGAGAGCCACTCCTACGAGCAGTACCTC. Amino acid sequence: CASSLESHSYEQYL.

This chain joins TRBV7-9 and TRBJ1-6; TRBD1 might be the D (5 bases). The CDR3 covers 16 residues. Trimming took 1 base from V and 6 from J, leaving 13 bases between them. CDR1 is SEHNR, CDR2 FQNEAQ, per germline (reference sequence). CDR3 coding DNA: TGTGCCAGCAGCTTAGTATCCGGGACTTCTAATTCACCCCTCCACTTT. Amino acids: CASSLVSGTSNSPLHF.

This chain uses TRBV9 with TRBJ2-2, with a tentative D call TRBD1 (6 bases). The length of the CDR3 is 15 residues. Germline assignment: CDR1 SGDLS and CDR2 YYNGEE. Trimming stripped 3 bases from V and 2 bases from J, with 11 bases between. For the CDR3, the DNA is TGTGCCAGCAGCGCCAGAGGGACAAACACCGGGGAGCTGTTTTTT. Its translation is CASSARGTNTGELFF.

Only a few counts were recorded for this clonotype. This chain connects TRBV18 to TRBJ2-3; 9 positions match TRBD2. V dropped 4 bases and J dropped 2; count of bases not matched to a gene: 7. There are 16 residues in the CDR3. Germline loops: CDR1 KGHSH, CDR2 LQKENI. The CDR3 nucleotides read TGTGCCAGCTCACGGAGACTAGCGGAAAACACAGATACGCAGTATTTT. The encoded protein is CASSRRLAENTDTQYF. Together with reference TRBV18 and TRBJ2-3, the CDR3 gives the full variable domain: NAGVMQNPRHLVRRRGQEARLRCSPMKGHSHVYWYRQLPEEGLKFMVYLQKENIIDESGMPKERFSAEFPKEGPSILRIQQVVRGDSAAYFCASSRRLAENTDTQYFGPGTRLTVL.

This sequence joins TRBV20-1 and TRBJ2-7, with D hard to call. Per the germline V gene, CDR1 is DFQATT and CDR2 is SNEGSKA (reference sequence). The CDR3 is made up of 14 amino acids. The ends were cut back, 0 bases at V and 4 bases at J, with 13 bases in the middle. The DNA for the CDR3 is TGCAGTGCTAGAGATTCCCACCGAGTTTACGAGCAGTACTTC. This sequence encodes CSARDSHRVYEQYF.

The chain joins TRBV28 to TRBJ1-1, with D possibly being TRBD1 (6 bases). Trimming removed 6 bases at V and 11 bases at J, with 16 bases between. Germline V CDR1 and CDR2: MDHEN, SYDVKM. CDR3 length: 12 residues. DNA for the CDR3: TGTGCCAGCAGCTACACAGGGTTAACGGCTTTCTTT. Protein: CASSYTGLTAFF.

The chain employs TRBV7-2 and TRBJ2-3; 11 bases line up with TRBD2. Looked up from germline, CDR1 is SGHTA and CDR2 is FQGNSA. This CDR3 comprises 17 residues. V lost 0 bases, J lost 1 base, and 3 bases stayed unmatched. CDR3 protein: CASSLASGRGRTDTQYF. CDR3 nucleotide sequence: TGTGCCAGCAGCTTAGCTAGCGGGAGGGGCCGCACAGATACGCAGTATTTT.

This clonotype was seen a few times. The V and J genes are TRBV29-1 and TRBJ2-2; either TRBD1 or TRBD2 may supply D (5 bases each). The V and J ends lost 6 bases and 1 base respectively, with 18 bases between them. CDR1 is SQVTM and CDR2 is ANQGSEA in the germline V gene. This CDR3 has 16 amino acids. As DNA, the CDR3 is TGCAGCGTAGGGAGCCCTCAGGGCAGGAACACCGGGGAGCTGTTTTTT. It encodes CSVGSPQGRNTGELFF.

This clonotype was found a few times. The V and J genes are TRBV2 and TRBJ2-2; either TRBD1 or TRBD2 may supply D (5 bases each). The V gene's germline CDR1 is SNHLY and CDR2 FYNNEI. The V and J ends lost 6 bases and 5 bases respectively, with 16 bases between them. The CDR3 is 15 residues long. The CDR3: CASSLTGAKTGELFF. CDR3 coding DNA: TGTGCCAGCAGCCTTACCGGGGCCAAAACCGGGGAGCTGTTTTTT.

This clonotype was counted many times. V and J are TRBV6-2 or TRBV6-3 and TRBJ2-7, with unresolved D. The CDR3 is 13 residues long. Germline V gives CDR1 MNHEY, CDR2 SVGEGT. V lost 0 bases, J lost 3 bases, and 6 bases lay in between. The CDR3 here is CASSYSLIYEQYF. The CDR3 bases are TGTGCCAGCAGTTACTCCCTCATCTACGAGCAGTACTTC.